The 29 T cell receptor beta chains given below trace back to one sample, sequenced in a study of blood T cell repertoires in COVID-19. Using immunoSEQ multiplex PCR, the repertoire was profiled, and TCRdb retains in-frame clones only, with some absent. Of around 240,000 clones listed, roughly four fifths are singletons. The sample comprised peripheral blood. These receptors all stem from a woman of 80 years or more with acute or convalescent COVID-19.

The rearrangement uses TRBV11-2 and TRBJ2-3; no reliable D call. The germline CDR1 and CDR2 sequences are SGHAT and FQNNGV. V was shortened by 2 bases and J by 0 bases, with 9 bases between the two germline ends. This CDR3 has 15 residues. CDR3 residues: CASSLSSSSTDTQYF. The DNA for the CDR3 is TGTGCCAGCAGCTTATCCTCTTCTAGCACAGATACGCAGTATTTT.

This chain links TRBV10-3 with TRBJ1-2; unclear D gene. V was pared by 0 bases and J by 4 bases, with 12 bases between. The CDR3 spans 15 residues. Looked up from germline, CDR1 is ENHRY and CDR2 is SYGVKD. CDR3 nucleotide sequence: TGTGCCATCAGTGAGTCCAGGCCAGAACCCTATGGCTACACCTTC. Translating gives CAISESRPEPYGYTF.

V is TRBV4-2 and J is TRBJ2-7, with 10 bases lining up with TRBD1. V shed 2 bases and J 7 bases; nucleotides not matched to a gene: 2. The CDR3 length is 13 residues. Germline V CDR1 and CDR2: LGHNA, YNFKEQ. DNA for the CDR3: TGTGCCAGCAGCCAAAGGGACAGGGGTGAGCAGTACTTC. It specifies CASSQRDRGEQYF.

This clone came up a few times. This chain joins TRBV6-1 and TRBJ2-3, with TRBD1 matching over 7 bases. The CDR3 covers 16 residues. Germline lookup yields CDR1 MNHNS and CDR2 SASEGT. V lost 2 bases to trimming and J lost 5 bases; unmatched junction nucleotides: 10. The CDR3 DNA sequence: TGTGCCAGCAGTGAATTGGGACAGATGGTGGGAGATACGCAGTATTTT. This codes for CASSELGQMVGDTQYF.

J is TRBJ1-5 and V is TRBV5-5; D perhaps matches TRBD1 (5 bases). Trimming removed 4 bases from V and 6 bases from J, with 14 bases in between. The CDR3 is made up of 14 amino acids. Germline CDR1 is SGHKS and CDR2 is YYEKEE (reference sequence). The CDR3 sequence: CASSLSQASQPQHF. The CDR3 region has the DNA TGTGCCAGCAGCCTCTCACAGGCGAGTCAGCCCCAGCATTTT.

The chain carries TRBV28 and TRBJ2-1, with a weak D call TRBD2 (7 bases). From germline, CDR1 is MDHEN and CDR2 SYDVKM. The CDR3 sequence is 19 residues long. V lost 5 bases and J lost 3, with 26 bases in between. The CDR3 sequence: CASSKAGTYLFRRYNEQFF. CDR3 DNA sequence: TGTGCCAGCAGTAAAGCGGGGACATACCTTTTTCGGCGCTACAATGAGCAGTTCTTC.

The chain joins TRBV6-1 to TRBJ2-7, with D unresolved. Germline assignment: CDR1 MNHNS and CDR2 SASEGT. The CDR3 sequence is 15 residues long. Trimming cost V 2 bases and J 0 bases, with 11 bases left between them. The CDR3 coding sequence is TGTGCCAGCAGTGAATCGTCAGTGATCTCCTACGAGCAGTACTTC. This sequence encodes CASSESSVISYEQYF.

The chain is built from TRBV28 and TRBJ2-5; 9 bases line up with TRBD1. J lost 1 base, V lost 4 bases, and 4 bases had no gene match. Germline V gene lookup returns CDR1 MDHEN and CDR2 SYDVKM. The CDR3 has 15 residues. The CDR3 reads CASSSMTGGQETQYF. The DNA for the CDR3 is TGTGCCAGCAGTTCCATGACAGGGGGCCAAGAGACCCAGTACTTC.

This chain connects TRBV6-5 to TRBJ1-2, with 7 bases matching TRBD1. CDR1 MNHEY and CDR2 SVGAGI come from the germline V gene. This CDR3 spans 15 amino acids. The ends lost 6 bases at V and 0 bases at J; junction bases unmatched: 7. The CDR3 sequence is CASSQDRRANYGYTF. CDR3 bases: TGTGCCAGCAGCCAGGACAGGCGTGCTAACTATGGCTACACCTTC.

In this sample, this clone turned up a few times. The rearrangement uses TRBV11-1 and TRBJ1-1; D gene unclear. The CDR3 has 14 residues. V gave up 3 bases and J gave up 1 base, with 9 bases separating them. Germline CDR1 and CDR2: SGHAT and FQDESV (reference sequence). The CDR3 DNA reads TGTGCCAGCAGCTTTACATCAGGGAACACTGAAGCTTTCTTT. Translated, it gives CASSFTSGNTEAFF.

The chain combines TRBV27 with TRBJ2-5; 9 nucleotides agree with TRBD1. The CDR3 runs 14 residues. The germline gives CDR1 MNHEY, CDR2 SMNVEV (reference sequence). The junction had 7 bases not matched to a gene; V was cut back by 5 bases and J by 6 bases. The CDR3 region is CASSPRDRVQTQYF. The CDR3 DNA is TGTGCCAGCAGTCCCCGGGACAGGGTACAGACCCAGTACTTC.

The chain joins TRBV7-2 to TRBJ1-6, with D maybe TRBD1 (6 bases). CDR1 SGHTA and CDR2 FQGNSA come from the germline V gene. The CDR3 covers 18 residues. V dropped 2 bases and J dropped 8 bases, with 22 bases sitting between them. The CDR3 nucleotides read TGTGCCAGCAGCTTATGGGGGCTGATGGGGTCTTGGGATTCACCCCTCCACTTT. This gives the protein CASSLWGLMGSWDSPLHF.

V is TRBV18 and J is TRBJ2-3, with D perhaps TRBD2 (6 bases). Between the trimmed V and J ends, which lost 5 bases and 2 bases, there was a span of 11 bases. The CDR3 contains 14 residues. From germline, CDR1 is KGHSH and CDR2 LQKENI. The CDR3 loop is CASSVGSSTDTQYF. In DNA form, the CDR3 reads TGTGCCAGCTCAGTCGGGAGTTCCACAGATACGCAGTATTTT.

This chain uses TRBV19 with TRBJ1-1; D unclear. The germline gives CDR1 LNHDA, CDR2 SQIVND (reference sequence). The CDR3 loop spans 11 amino acids. V was cut by 8 bases and J by 5 bases, with 9 bases left in between. The chain's CDR3 is CASGWLTEAFF. The CDR3 DNA reads as TGTGCCAGTGGCTGGCTTACTGAAGCTTTCTTT.

This chain joins TRBV5-1 and TRBJ2-3; TRBD2 matches at 9 bases. After removal of 0 bases from V and 6 bases from J, the junction contained 8 bases not matched to a gene. The CDR3 extends over 16 amino acids. Germline lookup yields CDR1 SGHRS and CDR2 YFSETQ. DNA of the CDR3: TGCGCCAGCAGCTTGGCGCGACTAGCGGCCGGGGATACGCAGTATTTT. Residues: CASSLARLAAGDTQYF.

The chain joins TRBV6-2 or TRBV6-3 to TRBJ2-5, with a possible D match to TRBD2 (6 bases). The germline V gene encodes CDR1 MNHEY and CDR2 SVGEGT. The V and J ends lost 2 bases and 5 bases respectively, with 21 bases between them. This CDR3 has 17 residues. Here the CDR3 DNA reads TGTGCCAGCAGTTACCCCAGCGGGTCACCTCAGAGGGAGACCCAGTACTTC. Encoded protein: CASSYPSGSPQRETQYF.

The chain carries TRBV15 and TRBJ1-4; TRBD1 might be the D (5 bases). V was pared by 3 bases and J by 4 bases, with 12 bases between. There are 15 residues in the CDR3. Germline-derived CDR1 and CDR2 are LNHNV and YYDKDF (reference sequence). The CDR3 DNA reads as TGTGCCACCAGCAGTGACGACAGCTATAATGAAAAACTGTTTTTT. It encodes CATSSDDSYNEKLFF. Drawing the rest from reference TRBV15 and TRBJ1-4, the complete variable domain is DAMVIQNPRYQVTQFGKPVTLSCSQTLNHNVMYWYQQKSSQAPKLLFHYYDKDFNNEADTPDNFQSRRPNTSFCFLDIRSPGLGDTAMYLCATSSDDSYNEKLFFGSGTQLSVL.

The chain recombines TRBV7-2 with TRBJ2-7, with 9 bases identical to TRBD1. Trimming removed 1 base from V and 2 bases from J; junction bases left unmatched: 3. Germline values: CDR1 SGHTA, CDR2 FQGNSA. The CDR3 loop spans 15 amino acids. The CDR3 is CASSLDGTGTYEQYF. The CDR3 DNA follows: TGTGCCAGCAGCTTAGACGGGACAGGGACCTACGAGCAGTACTTC.

V usage is TRBV30 and J usage is TRBJ2-7; TRBD1 matches 7 bases. Germline CDR1 is GTSNPN and CDR2 is SVGIG (reference sequence). V shed 4 bases, J shed 2 bases, and the junction held 5 bases outside the gene matches. The CDR3 is made up of 13 amino acids. CDR3 protein: CAWKRDRPYEQYF. CDR3 DNA: TGTGCCTGGAAAAGGGACAGACCCTACGAGCAGTACTTC.

This chain connects TRBV6-5 to TRBJ1-2, with 8 nucleotides matching TRBD1. The CDR3 covers 14 residues. V lost 6 bases and J lost 0; bases outside the gene matches: 3. Germline V gene data show CDR1 as MNHEY and CDR2 as SVGAGI. The CDR3 loop reads CASRNRGANYGYTF. Written as DNA, the CDR3 is TGTGCCAGCAGGAACAGGGGGGCTAACTATGGCTACACCTTC.

The gene calls are TRBV9 and TRBJ2-3; TRBD2 aligns across 8 bases. V lost 4 bases and J lost 2; bases outside the gene matches: 6. This CDR3 has 15 residues. Germline CDR1 and CDR2: SGDLS and YYNGEE. The CDR3, as DNA: TGTGCCAGCAGCTATGGCGGGGGGAACACAGATACGCAGTATTTT. Translation: CASSYGGGNTDTQYF.

The gene calls are TRBV30 and TRBJ2-1; 7 bases line up with TRBD2. The CDR3 totals 19 residues. Germline CDR1 and CDR2: GTSNPN and SVGIG (reference sequence). Trimming cost V 7 bases and J 0 bases; bases outside gene matches: 21. CDR3 in DNA: TGTGCCTCGAAGGCCGGACTAGTCCATACTTTTCCCTCCTACAATGAGCAGTTCTTC. Its translation: CASKAGLVHTFPSYNEQFF.

This clone was seen a few times. This chain joins TRBV11-3 and TRBJ1-1; D is unclear. CDR3 length: 13 residues. Trimming took off 5 bases at V and 1 base at J, with 8 bases between the two ends. Germline loops: CDR1 SGHNT, CDR2 YENEEA. CDR3 protein: CASSTTTNTEAFF. The CDR3 DNA sequence: TGTGCCAGCAGCACGACTACGAACACTGAAGCTTTCTTT.

V gene TRBV9 combines with J gene TRBJ2-5; 12 bases map to TRBD2. The CDR3 extends over 17 amino acids. The junction had 12 bases not matched to a gene; V was cut back by 5 bases and J by 4 bases. Per the germline V gene, CDR1 is SGDLS and CDR2 is YYNGEE. For the CDR3, the DNA is TGTGCCAGCAGTGGTCCCACGACTAGCGGGAGAGGAGAGACCCAGTACTTC. As protein: CASSGPTTSGRGETQYF. The full variable domain, rest sourced from reference TRBV9 and TRBJ2-5, is DSGVTQTPKHLITATGQRVTLRCSPRSGDLSVYWYQQSLDQGLQFLIQYYNGEERAKGNILERFSAQQFPDLHSELNLSSLELGDSALYFCASSGPTTSGRGETQYFGPGTRLLVL.

The sample holds a few counts of this clone. V usage is TRBV9 and J usage is TRBJ1-2; D not certain. Germline V gives CDR1 SGDLS, CDR2 YYNGEE. The CDR3 length is 15 residues. Trimming removed 0 bases at V and 5 bases at J, with 14 bases between. The CDR3: CASSVGGPVPYGYTF. The CDR3 coding sequence is TGTGCCAGCAGCGTAGGAGGGCCTGTACCTTATGGCTACACCTTC.

The CDR3 protein is CASRIRETQYF. The CDR3 DNA reads as TGTGCCAGCAGGATTAGAGAGACCCAGTACTTC. The V call is TRBV6-5, the J call TRBJ2-5; D uncertain. The CDR3 is 11 residues long. V lost 6 bases and J lost 4, with 6 bases in between. Germline CDR1 is MNHEY and CDR2 is SVGAGI.

The chain recombines TRBV9 with TRBJ2-1; TRBD2 matches 10 bases. Germline-derived CDR1 and CDR2 are SGDLS and YYNGEE. After removal of 0 bases from V and 7 bases from J, the junction contained 4 bases not matched to a gene. The CDR3 is 15 amino acids. CDR3 in amino acids: CASSVGAGGQNEQFF. In DNA, the CDR3 is TGTGCCAGCAGCGTAGGAGCGGGAGGGCAGAATGAGCAGTTCTTC.

The CDR3 region has the DNA TGTGCCTGGAGGAAAACAGGAACAACTAATGAAAAACTGTTTTTT. Amino acids: CAWRKTGTTNEKLFF. The chain combines TRBV30 with TRBJ1-4; TRBD1 is a possible D gene (5 bases). The CDR3 has 15 residues. The ends were cut back, 3 bases at V and 0 bases at J, with 11 bases in the middle. CDR1 and CDR2 from the germline V gene are GTSNPN and SVGIG (reference sequence).

For this clone: This sample includes further DNA sequences coding for the same CDR3. J is TRBJ2-7 and V is TRBV7-2; 7 nucleotides match TRBD1. Germline lookup yields CDR1 SGHTA and CDR2 FQGNSA. V lost 5 bases and J lost 2; bases outside the gene matches: 9. The CDR3 extends over 15 amino acids. The CDR3 sequence is CASSLRDSGPYEQYF. Written as DNA, the CDR3 is TGTGCCAGCAGCCTCCGGGACAGCGGTCCCTACGAGCAGTACTTC.